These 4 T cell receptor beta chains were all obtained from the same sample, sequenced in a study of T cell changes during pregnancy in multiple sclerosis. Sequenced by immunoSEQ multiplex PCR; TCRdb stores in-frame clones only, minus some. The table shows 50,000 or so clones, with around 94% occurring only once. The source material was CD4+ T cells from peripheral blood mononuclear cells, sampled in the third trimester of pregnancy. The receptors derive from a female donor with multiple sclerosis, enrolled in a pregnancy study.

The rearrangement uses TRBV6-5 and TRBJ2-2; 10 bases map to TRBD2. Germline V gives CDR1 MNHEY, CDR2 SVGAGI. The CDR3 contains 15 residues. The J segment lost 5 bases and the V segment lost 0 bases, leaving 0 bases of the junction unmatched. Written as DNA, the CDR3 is TGTGCCAGCAGTTACTCGACTAGCGGGACCGGGGAGCTGTTTTTT. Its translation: CASSYSTSGTGELFF.

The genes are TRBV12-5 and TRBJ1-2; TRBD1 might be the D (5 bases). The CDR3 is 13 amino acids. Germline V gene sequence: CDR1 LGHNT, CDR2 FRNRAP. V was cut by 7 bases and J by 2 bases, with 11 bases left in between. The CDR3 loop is CASAQGLNYGYTF. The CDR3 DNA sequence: TGTGCTAGTGCCCAGGGATTGAACTATGGCTACACCTTC. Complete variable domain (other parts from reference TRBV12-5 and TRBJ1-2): DARVTQTPRHKVTEMGQEVTMRCQPILGHNTVFWYRQTMMQGLELLAYFRNRAPLDDSGMPKDRFSAEMPDATLATLKIQPSEPRDSAVYFCASAQGLNYGYTFGSGTRLTVV.

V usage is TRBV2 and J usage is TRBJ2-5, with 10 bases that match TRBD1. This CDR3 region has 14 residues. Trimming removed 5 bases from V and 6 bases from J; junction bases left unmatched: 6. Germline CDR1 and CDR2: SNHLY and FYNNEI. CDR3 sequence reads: CASSWDRGGQTQYF. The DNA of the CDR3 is TGTGCCAGCAGTTGGGACAGGGGTGGACAGACCCAGTACTTC.

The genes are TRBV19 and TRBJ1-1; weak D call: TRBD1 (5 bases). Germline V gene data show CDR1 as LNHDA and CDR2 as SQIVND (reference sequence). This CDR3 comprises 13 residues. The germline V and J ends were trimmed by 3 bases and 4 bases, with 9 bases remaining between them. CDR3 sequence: CASSIWGGTEAFF. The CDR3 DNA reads TGTGCCAGTAGTATCTGGGGGGGCACTGAAGCTTTCTTT.